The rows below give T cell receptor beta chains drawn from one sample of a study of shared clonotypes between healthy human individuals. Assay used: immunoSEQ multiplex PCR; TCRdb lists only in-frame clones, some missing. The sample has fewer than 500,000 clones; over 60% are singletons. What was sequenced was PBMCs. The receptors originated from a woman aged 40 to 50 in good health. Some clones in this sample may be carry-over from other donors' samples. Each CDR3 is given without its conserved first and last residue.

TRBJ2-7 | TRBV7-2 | ASRTLAGAYEQY
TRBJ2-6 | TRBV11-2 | ASSLARPTYGANVLT
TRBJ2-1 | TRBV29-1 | SVGGGSSYNEQF
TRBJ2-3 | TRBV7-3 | ASSWGRTDTQY
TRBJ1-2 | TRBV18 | ASSPSRVLTYGYT
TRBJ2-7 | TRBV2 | ASSPQGSSSYEQY
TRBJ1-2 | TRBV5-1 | ASSLDRGRSGYT
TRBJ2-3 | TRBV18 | ASSAGTRTDTQY
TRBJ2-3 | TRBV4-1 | ASSHIAGGLADTQY
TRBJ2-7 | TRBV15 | ATSSPPGLAGAEQY
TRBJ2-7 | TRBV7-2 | ASSWTSGSTYEQY
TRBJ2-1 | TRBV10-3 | AISQREVKNEQF
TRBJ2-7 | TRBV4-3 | ASSQDLFRGAGTTYEQY
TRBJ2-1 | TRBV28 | ASSLAADRGFYEQF
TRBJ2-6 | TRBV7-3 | ASSQGISGANVLT
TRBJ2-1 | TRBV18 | ASSPSGGAYEQF
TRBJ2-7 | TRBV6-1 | ASSELASPFGEQY
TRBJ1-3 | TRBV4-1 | ASSQGLGRNAGNTIY
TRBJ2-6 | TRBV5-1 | ASSPDGGRSGANVLT
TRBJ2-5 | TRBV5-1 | ASSLSEGPQETQY
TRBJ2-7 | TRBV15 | ATSRGWGAAYEQY
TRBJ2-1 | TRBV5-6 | ASRNVRAGFYSYNEQF
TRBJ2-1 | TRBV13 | ASTTGVRNEQF
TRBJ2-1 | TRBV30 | AWRGRGYNEQF
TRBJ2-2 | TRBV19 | ASSIALRGARSTGELF
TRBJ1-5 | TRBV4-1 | ASSQGLGQPQH
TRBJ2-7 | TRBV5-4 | ASSLGGDRAHEQY
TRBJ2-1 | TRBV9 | ASSVAGRDLYNEQF
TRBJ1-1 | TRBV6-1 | ASSRTVENTEAF
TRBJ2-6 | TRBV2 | ASTNRNSGANVLT
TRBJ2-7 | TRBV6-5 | ASMLERGTYEQY
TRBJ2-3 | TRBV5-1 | ASSLEDRGPDTQY
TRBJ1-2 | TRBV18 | ASSPGTGNLDYGYT
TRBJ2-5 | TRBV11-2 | ASSQAGLGETQY